These 8 T cell receptor beta chains share one sample of origin, sequenced in a study of T cell responses to AZD1222 COVID-19 vaccine. Assay used: immunoSEQ multiplex PCR; TCRdb lists only in-frame clones, some missing. The data contain approximately 150,000 clones, about 87% of them singletons. The material was peripheral blood, obtained on day 0 of AZD1222 vaccination. The receptors were sampled from an adult in good health.

The J gene is TRBJ1-2, the V gene TRBV5-8; D unresolved. Trimming left V 0 bases short and J 3 bases short, with 9 bases between. Germline CDR1 is SGHTS and CDR2 is YDEGEE. This CDR3 region has 14 residues. The CDR3 loop reads CASSLDSVDYGYTF. The CDR3 region has the DNA TGTGCCAGCAGCTTGGACAGCGTAGACTATGGCTACACCTTC.

The chain couples TRBV27 to TRBJ2-6; unclear D gene. V lost 7 bases to trimming and J lost 5 bases, with 9 bases between them. Germline V CDR1 and CDR2: MNHEY, SMNVEV (reference sequence). The CDR3 length is 13 residues. The CDR3 reads CASMNVWANVLTF. The CDR3 nucleotides are TGTGCCAGCATGAACGTGTGGGCCAACGTCCTGACTTTC.

The chain has TRBV18 and TRBJ2-3; 10 bases match TRBD1. CDR3 size: 16 residues. V was pared by 4 bases and J by 8 bases, with 12 bases of the junction left unmatched. Germline CDR1 is KGHSH and CDR2 is LQKENI. CDR3 loop: CASSRTGQGEKVTQYF. DNA of the CDR3: TGTGCCAGCTCACGGACCGGACAGGGGGAAAAGGTTACGCAGTATTTT.

About this clone: The germline gene is not matched at one end of the junction; a read error may be the cause. The chain employs TRBV28 and TRBJ1-5, with D possibly TRBD1 on 5 matching bases. The CDR3 totals 14 residues. Germline CDR1 reads MDHEN; CDR2 reads SYDVKM. The CDR3 loop is CASSSGTEIATCIF. CDR3 coding DNA: TGTGCCAGCAGTTCCGGGACCGAGATAGCGACATGCATTTTT.

J is TRBJ1-2 and V is TRBV3-1 (or the pseudogene TRBV3-2); 9 bases are shared with TRBD1. Germline values: CDR1 LGHDT, CDR2 YNNKEL (reference sequence). Trimming took 2 bases from V and 4 from J; bases not matched to a gene: 2. The CDR3 is 14 amino acids. The CDR3 here is CASSQTTGGYGYTF. The CDR3 region has the DNA TGTGCCAGCAGCCAAACGACAGGGGGCTATGGCTACACCTTC.

The chain combines TRBV7-2 with TRBJ2-7, with 7 bases fitting TRBD1. With V trimmed by 2 bases and J by 6 bases, 10 bases remained unmatched. Germline lookup yields CDR1 SGHTA and CDR2 FQGNSA. The CDR3 is made up of 15 amino acids. The CDR3 sequence: CASSLTPGQNSEQYF. The DNA for the CDR3 is TGTGCCAGCAGCTTAACCCCGGGACAGAACTCCGAGCAGTACTTC.

The chain carries TRBV27 and TRBJ2-7, with unresolved D. V lost 2 bases to trimming and J lost 1 base, with 9 bases between them. CDR3 length: 14 amino acids. In germline, CDR1 is MNHEY, CDR2 SMNVEV (reference sequence). CDR3 sequence reads: CASSLNTDSYEQYF. DNA of the CDR3: TGTGCCAGCAGTTTAAATACAGATTCCTACGAGCAGTACTTC.

V usage is TRBV7-2 and J usage is TRBJ1-1; 7 bases agree with TRBD1. After removal of 3 bases from V and 1 base from J, the junction contained 5 bases not matched to a gene. The germline CDR1 and CDR2 sequences are SGHTA and FQGNSA. The CDR3 consists of 15 residues. This chain's CDR3 is CASSFRTGPNTEAFF. As DNA, the CDR3 is TGTGCCAGCAGCTTTAGGACAGGCCCGAACACTGAAGCTTTCTTT.